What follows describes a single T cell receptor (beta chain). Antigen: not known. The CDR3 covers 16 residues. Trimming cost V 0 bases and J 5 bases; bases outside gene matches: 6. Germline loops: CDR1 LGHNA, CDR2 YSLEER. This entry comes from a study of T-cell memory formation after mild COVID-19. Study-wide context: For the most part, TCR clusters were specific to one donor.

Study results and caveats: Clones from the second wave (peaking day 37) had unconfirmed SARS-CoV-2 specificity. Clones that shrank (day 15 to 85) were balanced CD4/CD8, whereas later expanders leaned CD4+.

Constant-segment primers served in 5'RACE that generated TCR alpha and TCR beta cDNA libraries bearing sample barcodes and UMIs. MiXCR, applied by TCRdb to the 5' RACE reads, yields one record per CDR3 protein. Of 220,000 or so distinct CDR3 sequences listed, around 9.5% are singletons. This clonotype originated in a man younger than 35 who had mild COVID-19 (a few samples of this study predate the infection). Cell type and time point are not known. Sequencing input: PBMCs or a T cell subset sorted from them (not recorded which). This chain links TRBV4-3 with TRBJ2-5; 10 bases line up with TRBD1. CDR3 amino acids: CASSQEASGQGETQYF. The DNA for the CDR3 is TGCGCCAGCAGCCAAGAAGCCTCGGGACAGGGGGAGACCCAGTACTTC.